This note documents a single T cell receptor (beta chain) sequence. This clone was seen once. The antigen it binds to is not known. Nothing much larger sits one base from this clone, and base qualities are not available. To sequence the TCRbeta CDR3 region, genomic DNA was isolated from the sorted cells. TCRbeta CDR3 regions were sequenced using the immunoSEQ Assay. TCRdb's version of the immuneACCESS table is confined to in-frame rearrangements and falls short of the full clone set. An unresolved V gene accounts for under half of the shortfall where checked; the remainder is of unknown origin. This sample has fewer than 55,000 clones in its table, and around 84% of those were observed once. Approximately 1.6% of the sample belongs to the ten largest clones. Trimmed from V: 2 bases; trimmed from J: 4 bases; junction bases lacking a gene match: 7. Taken from cysteine to phenylalanine, the CDR3 has 16 residues. Here the CDR3 DNA is all that survives: 48 bases in frame from base 1. Sequences SEHNR (CDR1) and FQNEAQ (CDR2) are obtained from the germline V gene (reference sequence).

The trial excluded patients who had a history of autoimmune disease or were on systemic immunosuppression. Peripheral blood for TCR sequencing was collected from all dose cohorts at baseline, on cycle 4 day 1, and on cycle 7 day 1. The samples were drawn from a first-in-human, open-label, multicenter phase I dose-escalation trial of ivuxolimab. Adults with locally advanced or metastatic melanoma, renal cell, hepatocellular, or head and neck squamous cell carcinoma were enrolled in the trial. Before TCR sequencing, CD4+ T cells and CD8+ T cells were sorted from peripheral blood as separate populations. These data originate in a study of OX40 agonist ivuxolimab in advanced cancers. Concerning the study at large: Ivuxolimab, which targeted the costimulatory receptor OX40 (CD134), was an agonistic, fully human IgG2 monoclonal antibody. Intravenous ivuxolimab was administered to patients every 2 weeks at six dose levels: 0.01, 0.1, 0.3, 1.5, 3 and 10 mg/kg. Of the approximately 54 patients in dose escalation, about 20 had hepatocellular carcinoma, roughly 15 had melanoma, 9 had renal cell carcinoma and 9 had head and neck cancer. The dose-escalation cohort was roughly 87% male with a mean age of 60 years, ranging from roughly 23 to 79. Prior anti-PD-1, anti-PD-L1 or anti-CTLA-4 therapy was permitted, and 40% to 50% of dose-escalation patients had received checkpoint inhibitors. Partial responses occurred in three dose-escalation patients: two with cutaneous melanoma and one with hepatocellular carcinoma. Peripheral TCRbeta sequencing aimed to test whether ivuxolimab altered TCR sequence diversity and caused clonal T-cell expansion. The monotherapy dose-escalation portion (N ≈ 52 patients) of the phase I ivuxolimab trial is reported in the paper. Paper-wide results and their limitations: After ivuxolimab, CD8+ T cells had more expanded clones than CD4+ T cells on average. In the 0.1-3.0 mg/kg groups, partial responders were among the patients with the lowest normalized peripheral clonal expansion, particularly in CD8+ T cells. At doses of 0.1 to 3.0 mg/kg, clonal expansion of both CD4+ and CD8+ blood T cells was observed from baseline to week 6. Antigen specificity was not determined for the clonally expanded peripheral T cells. Low levels of normalized T-cell clonal expansion were also seen in some patients who did not respond.

The chain was built from TRBV7-9 and TRBJ2-1, with 8 bases matching TRBD2. This clonotype was sampled from an adult with an advanced solid tumor such as melanoma, head and neck, liver or kidney cancer. The sample in question was CD4+ or CD8+ T cells sorted from blood, obtained in a trial of the OX40 agonist ivuxolimab. The CDR3 here reads CASSLIVTSGYNEQFF. The nucleotide sequence is TGTGCCAGCAGCTTAATAGTAACTAGCGGTTACAATGAGCAGTTCTTC.